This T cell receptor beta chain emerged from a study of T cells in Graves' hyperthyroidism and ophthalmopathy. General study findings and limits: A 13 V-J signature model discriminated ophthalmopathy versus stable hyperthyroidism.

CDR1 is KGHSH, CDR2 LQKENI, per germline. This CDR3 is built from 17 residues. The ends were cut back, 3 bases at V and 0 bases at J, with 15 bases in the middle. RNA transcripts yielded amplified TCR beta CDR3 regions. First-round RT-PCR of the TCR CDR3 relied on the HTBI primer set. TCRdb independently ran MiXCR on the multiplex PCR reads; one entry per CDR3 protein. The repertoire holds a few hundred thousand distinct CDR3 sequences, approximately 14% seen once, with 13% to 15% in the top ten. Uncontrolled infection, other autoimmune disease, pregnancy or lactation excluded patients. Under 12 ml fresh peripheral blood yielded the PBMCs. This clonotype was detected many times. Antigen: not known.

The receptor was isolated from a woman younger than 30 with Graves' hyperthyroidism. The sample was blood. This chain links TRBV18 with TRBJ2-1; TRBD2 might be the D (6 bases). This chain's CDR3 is CASSPRPAGPSYNEQFF. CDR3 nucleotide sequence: TGTGCCAGCTCACCTCGTCCTGCGGGACCCTCCTACAATGAGCAGTTCTTC. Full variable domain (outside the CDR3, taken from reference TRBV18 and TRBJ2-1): NAGVMQNPRHLVRRRGQEARLRCSPMKGHSHVYWYRQLPEEGLKFMVYLQKENIIDESGMPKERFSAEFPKEGPSILRIQQVVRGDSAAYFCASSPRPAGPSYNEQFFGPGTRLTVL.